This TCR beta chain comes out of a study of blood T cells in healthy people across ages. V was trimmed by 0 bases and J by 9 bases, leaving 3 bases between them. CDR1 is LGHDT, CDR2 YNNKEL, per germline (reference sequence). The CDR3 is made up of 11 amino acids. A sample-barcoded 5' primer and a J-beta primer mix were used in a second PCR of about 7 to 12 cycles. Each CDR3 protein gets one entry after TCRdb re-called the 5' RACE reads with MiXCR. The sample has roughly 1,300,000 distinct CDR3 sequences, almost 60% seen once. There were healthy Caucasian individuals from Russia, aged about 6 to 95, serving as donors.

The rearrangement links TRBV3-1 to TRBJ2-1; no clear D gene. The receptor comes from a man between 18 and 35 years old in good health. Sequencing was performed on blood. CDR3 loop: CASSQESEQFF. DNA for the CDR3: TGTGCCAGCAGCCAAGAGAGTGAGCAGTTCTTC.